Listed here is a single T cell receptor beta chain. Its antigen is not known. This sample is part of a study of vaccination effects on CD4 cells after COVID-19. Assay used: immunoSEQ multiplex PCR; TCRdb lists only in-frame clones, some missing. The sample includes under 55,000 clones, 55% to 75% seen only once; the top ten take 5.5% to 8%. Scientists isolated CD4+ T cells after an approximately 9-day culture period ended. Vaccination of participants consisted of two doses of either the BNT162b2 or mRNA-1273 vaccine. The material sequenced was CD4+ T cells from PBMCs cultured without peptide, taken after COVID-19 vaccination. The TCR was taken from a human donor who received a COVID-19 vaccine.

The CDR3 protein is CASSSIAILRYGTGYYEQYF. The CDR3, as DNA: TGTGCCAGCAGTTCAATCGCCATTTTGAGATACGGGACAGGATACTACGAGCAGTACTTC. The chain joins TRBV27 to TRBJ2-7; the match to TRBD1 covers 8 bases. Unmatched junction bases numbered 23, after V lost 4 bases and J lost 3 bases. Germline V lookup: CDR1 MNHEY, CDR2 SMNVEV (reference sequence). The CDR3 sequence is 20 residues long.